The clone carrying this T cell receptor beta chain occurred a few times. This sample is part of a study of regulatory T cells in long-lasting Graves disease. Trimming took 8 bases from V and 3 from J, leaving 28 bases between them. The CDR3 runs 18 residues. CDR1 MNHNS and CDR2 SASEGT come from the germline V gene. The TCR beta library used iRepertoire HTBI primers with Arm-PCR amplification of CDR3. TCRdb used MiXCR to reprocess the multiplex PCR reads, holding one entry per CDR3 protein. The sample carries roughly 500,000 distinct CDR3 sequences, around 20% recorded once. Time point defined: persistent/refractory GD, antithyroid drugs over 5 years with positive TRAb. Making the TCR library involved RNA that had been extracted from PBMCs.

The genes are TRBV6-1 and TRBJ1-2; D possibly corresponds to TRBD1 (6 bases). The source material was peripheral blood mononuclear cells (PBMCs), sampled when the disease was refractory, from a patient treated with antithyroid drugs. The source is a female donor with Graves disease. The CDR3 DNA reads as TGTGCCAGCCCACCCTTAAGTAACTTCAGGGGAAAAGACTATGGCTACACCTTC. Protein: CASPPLSNFRGKDYGYTF.